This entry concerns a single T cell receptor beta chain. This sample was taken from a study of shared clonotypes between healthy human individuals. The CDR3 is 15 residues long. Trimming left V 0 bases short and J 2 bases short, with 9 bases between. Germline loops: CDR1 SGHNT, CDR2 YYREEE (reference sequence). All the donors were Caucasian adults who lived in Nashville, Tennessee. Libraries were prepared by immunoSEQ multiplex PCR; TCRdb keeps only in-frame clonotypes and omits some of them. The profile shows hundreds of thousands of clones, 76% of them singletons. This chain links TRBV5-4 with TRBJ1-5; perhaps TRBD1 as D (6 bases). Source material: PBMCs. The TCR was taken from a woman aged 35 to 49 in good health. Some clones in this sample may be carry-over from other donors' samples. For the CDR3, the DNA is TGTGCCAGCAGCTTGGGACCAGGGGGCAATCAGCCCCAGCATTTT. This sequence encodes CASSLGPGGNQPQHF.